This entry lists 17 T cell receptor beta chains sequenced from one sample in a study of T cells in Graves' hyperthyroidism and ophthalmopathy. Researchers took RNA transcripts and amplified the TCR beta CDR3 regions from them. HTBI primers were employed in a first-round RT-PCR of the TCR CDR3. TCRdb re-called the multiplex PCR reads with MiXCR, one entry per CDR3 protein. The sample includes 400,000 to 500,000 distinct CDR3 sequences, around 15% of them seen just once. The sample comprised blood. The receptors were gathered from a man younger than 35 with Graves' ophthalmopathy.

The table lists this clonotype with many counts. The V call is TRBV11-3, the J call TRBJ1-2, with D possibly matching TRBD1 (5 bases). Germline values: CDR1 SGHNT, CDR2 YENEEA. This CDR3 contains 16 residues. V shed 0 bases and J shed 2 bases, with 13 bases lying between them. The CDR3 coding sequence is TGTGCCAGCAGCTTAGAGGGGGGGATCCTCAACTATGGCTACACCTTC. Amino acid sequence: CASSLEGGILNYGYTF.

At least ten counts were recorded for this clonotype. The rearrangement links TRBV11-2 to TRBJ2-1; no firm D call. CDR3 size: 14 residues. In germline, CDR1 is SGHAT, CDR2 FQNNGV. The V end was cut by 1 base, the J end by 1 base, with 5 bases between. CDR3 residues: CASSLGSSYNEQFF. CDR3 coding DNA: TGTGCCAGCAGCTTAGGGAGTTCCTACAATGAGCAGTTCTTC.

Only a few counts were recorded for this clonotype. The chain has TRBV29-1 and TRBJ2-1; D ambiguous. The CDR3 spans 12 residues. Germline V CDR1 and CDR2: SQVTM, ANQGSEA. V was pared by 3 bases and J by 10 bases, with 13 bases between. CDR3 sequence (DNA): TGCAGCGTTGACCACGACATGTTCGAGCAGTTCTTC. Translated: CSVDHDMFEQFF.

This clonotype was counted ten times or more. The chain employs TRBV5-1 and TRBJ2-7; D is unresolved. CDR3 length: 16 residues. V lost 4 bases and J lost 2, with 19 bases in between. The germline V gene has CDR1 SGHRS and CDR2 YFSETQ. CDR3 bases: TGCGCCAGCAGCCTGCCGCCCCAGACGGCCACCTACGAGCAGTACTTC. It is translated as CASSLPPQTATYEQYF.

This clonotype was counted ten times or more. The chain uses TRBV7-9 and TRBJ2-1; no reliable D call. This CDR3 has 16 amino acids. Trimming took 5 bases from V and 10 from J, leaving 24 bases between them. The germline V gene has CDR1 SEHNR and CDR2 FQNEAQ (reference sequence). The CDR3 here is CASSPALQSTYGEQFF. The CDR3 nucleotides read TGTGCCAGCAGCCCAGCCTTGCAGTCAACCTATGGGGAGCAGTTCTTC.

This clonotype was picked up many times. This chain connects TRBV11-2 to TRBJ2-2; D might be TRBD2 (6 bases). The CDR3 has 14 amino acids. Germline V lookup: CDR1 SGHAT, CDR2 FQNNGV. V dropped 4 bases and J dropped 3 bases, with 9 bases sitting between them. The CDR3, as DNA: TGTGCCAGCAGCTCACAGCGGGACACCGGGGAGCTGTTTTTT. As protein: CASSSQRDTGELFF.

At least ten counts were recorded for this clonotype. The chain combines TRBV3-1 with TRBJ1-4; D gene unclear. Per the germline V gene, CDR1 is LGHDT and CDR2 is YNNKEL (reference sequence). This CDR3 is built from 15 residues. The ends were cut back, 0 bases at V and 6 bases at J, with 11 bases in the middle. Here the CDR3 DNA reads TGTGCCAGCAGCCAAGATTTGGCAGTCTATGAAAAACTGTTTTTT. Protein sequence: CASSQDLAVYEKLFF.

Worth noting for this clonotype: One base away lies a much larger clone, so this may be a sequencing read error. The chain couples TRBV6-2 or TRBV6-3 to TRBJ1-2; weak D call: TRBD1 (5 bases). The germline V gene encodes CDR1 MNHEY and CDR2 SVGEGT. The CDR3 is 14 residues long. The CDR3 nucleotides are TGTGCCAGCAGTCACTCAGGGCGGGAATATGGCTACACCTTC. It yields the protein CASSHSGREYGYTF.

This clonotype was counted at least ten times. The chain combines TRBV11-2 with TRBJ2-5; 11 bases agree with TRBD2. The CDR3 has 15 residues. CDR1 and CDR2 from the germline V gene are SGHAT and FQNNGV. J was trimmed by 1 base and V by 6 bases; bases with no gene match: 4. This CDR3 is CASRLSGGAQETQYF. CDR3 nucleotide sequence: TGTGCCAGCAGGCTTAGCGGGGGGGCCCAAGAGACCCAGTACTTC.

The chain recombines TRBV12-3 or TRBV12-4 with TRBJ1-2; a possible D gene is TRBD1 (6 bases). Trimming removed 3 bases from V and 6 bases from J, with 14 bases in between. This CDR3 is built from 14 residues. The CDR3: CASSLTGEGDGYTF. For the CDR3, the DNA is TGTGCCAGCAGTTTGACGGGGGAGGGGGATGGCTACACCTTC.

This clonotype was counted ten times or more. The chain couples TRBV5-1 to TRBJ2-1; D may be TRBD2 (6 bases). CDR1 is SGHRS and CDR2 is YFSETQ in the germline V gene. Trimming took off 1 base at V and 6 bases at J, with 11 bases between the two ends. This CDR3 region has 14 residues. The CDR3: CASSLSGVGNEQFF. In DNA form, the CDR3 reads TGCGCCAGCAGCTTGTCGGGAGTAGGCAATGAGCAGTTCTTC. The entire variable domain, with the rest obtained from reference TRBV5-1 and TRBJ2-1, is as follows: KAGVTQTPRYLIKTRGQQVTLSCSPISGHRSVSWYQQTPGQGLQFLFEYFSETQRNKGNFPGRFSGRQFSNSRSEMNVSTLELGDSALYLCASSLSGVGNEQFFGPGTRLTVL.

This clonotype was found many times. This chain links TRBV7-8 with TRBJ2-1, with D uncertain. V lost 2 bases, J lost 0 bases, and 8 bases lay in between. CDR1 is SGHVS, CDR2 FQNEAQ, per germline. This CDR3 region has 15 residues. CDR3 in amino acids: CASSLPAFSYNEQFF. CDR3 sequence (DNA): TGTGCCAGCAGCTTACCCGCTTTCTCCTACAATGAGCAGTTCTTC.

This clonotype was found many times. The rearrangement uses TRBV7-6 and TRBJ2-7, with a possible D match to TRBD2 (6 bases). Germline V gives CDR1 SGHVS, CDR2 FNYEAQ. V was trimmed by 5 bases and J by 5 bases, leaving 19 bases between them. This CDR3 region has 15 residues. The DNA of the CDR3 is TGTGCCAGCAGCCTCCGCCCCGGGAGCTACGACGAGCAGTACTTC. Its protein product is CASSLRPGSYDEQYF. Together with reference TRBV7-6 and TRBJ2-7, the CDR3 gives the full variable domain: GAGVSQSPRYKVTKRGQDVALRCDPISGHVSLYWYRQALGQGPEFLTYFNYEAQQDKSGLPNDRFSAERPEGSISTLTIQRTEQRDSAMYRCASSLRPGSYDEQYFGPGTRLTVT.

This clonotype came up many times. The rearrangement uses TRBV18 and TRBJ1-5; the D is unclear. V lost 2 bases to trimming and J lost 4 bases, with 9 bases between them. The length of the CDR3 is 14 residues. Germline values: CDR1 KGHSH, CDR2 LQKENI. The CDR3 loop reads CASSPTQRNQPQHF. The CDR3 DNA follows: TGTGCCAGCTCACCAACACAGAGGAATCAGCCCCAGCATTTT.

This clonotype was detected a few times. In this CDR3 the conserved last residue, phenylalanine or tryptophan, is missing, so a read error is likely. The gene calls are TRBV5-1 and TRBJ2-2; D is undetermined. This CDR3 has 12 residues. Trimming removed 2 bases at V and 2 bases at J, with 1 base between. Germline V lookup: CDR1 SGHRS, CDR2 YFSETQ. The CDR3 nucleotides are TGCGCCAGCAGCTTAAACACCGGGGAGCTGTTTCTT. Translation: CASSLNTGELFL.

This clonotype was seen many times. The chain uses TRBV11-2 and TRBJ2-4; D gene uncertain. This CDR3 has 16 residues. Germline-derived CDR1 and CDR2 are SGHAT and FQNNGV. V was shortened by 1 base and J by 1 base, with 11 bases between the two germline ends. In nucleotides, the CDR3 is TGTGCCAGCAGCTTAGGGCGGATGGGGGCCAAAAACATTCAGTACTTC. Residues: CASSLGRMGAKNIQYF.

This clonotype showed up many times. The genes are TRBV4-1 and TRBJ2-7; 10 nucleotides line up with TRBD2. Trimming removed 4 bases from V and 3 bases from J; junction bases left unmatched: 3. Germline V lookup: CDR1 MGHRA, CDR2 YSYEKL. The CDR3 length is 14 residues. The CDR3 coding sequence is TGCGCCAGCAGCCGGACTAGCGGCCTCTACGAGCAGTACTTC. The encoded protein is CASSRTSGLYEQYF.